This T cell receptor beta chain was identified in a study of blood T cells in healthy people across ages. CDR3 size: 14 residues. V was trimmed by 3 bases and J by 3 bases, leaving 11 bases between them. The authors ran a second PCR of 7 to 11 cycles using a sample-barcoded 5' primer and a J-beta primer mix. One entry per CDR3 protein, called by TCRdb with MiXCR from the 5' RACE reads. The sample records hundreds of thousands of distinct CDR3 sequences, roughly 64% being singletons. All donors came from Russia, were Caucasian and healthy, and spanned ages roughly 6 to 100. Total RNA was isolated from each sample in quantities of at least 5 micrograms. General study points: Expanded clonotype changes were possibly confounded by unknown donor CMV status. Higher diversity, along with more naive CD4+ cells, distinguished long-lived donors from aged donors.

Turning to this clonotype: Its antigen remains unidentified.

V usage is TRBV12-3 or TRBV12-4 and J usage is TRBJ1-2; perhaps TRBD1 as D (6 bases). Sequences were obtained from blood. The clonotype comes from a man under 40 in good health. The CDR3 bases are TGTGCCAGCAGTTTTAGGGACAACGACTATGGCTACACCTTC. This translates into CASSFRDNDYGYTF.